This T cell receptor (beta chain) was obtained from a study of post-analysis software for immune sequencing data. The study's findings and limits: In patients, TRBV5-6, TRBV5-1 and TRBV20-1 belonged to four or five TRBV segments found more frequently than in controls.

Researchers reported that TCR beta cDNA libraries carried unique molecular identifiers. One entry per CDR3 protein, called by TCRdb with MiXCR from the PCR reads. Of approximately 660,000 distinct CDR3 sequences listed, 55% to 70% are singletons. There are 14 residues in the CDR3. V gave up 1 base and J gave up 6 bases, with 9 bases separating them. Germline lookup yields CDR1 KGHDR and CDR2 SFDVKD. Comments on this clonotype: Its antigen is as yet unknown.

V is TRBV24-1 and J is TRBJ2-1; no definite D call. The sample taken for sequencing was blood. This TCR derives from a girl aged 2 to 10 with multiple sclerosis. CDR3 region: CATSDFRVSNEQFF. CDR3 sequence (DNA): TGTGCCACCAGTGATTTTAGGGTCAGCAATGAGCAGTTCTTC.